This T cell receptor (beta chain) emerged from a study of T cell responses to AZD1222 COVID-19 vaccine. Regarding the study as a whole: Nearly half of unique spike-specific TCRs reportedly avoided B.1.351 and B.1.1.7 mutated regions.

Clones were read by immunoSEQ multiplex PCR, and TCRdb kept only the in-frame ones, dropping some. Counted here are more than 150,000 clones, 90% occurring once; the ten biggest clones make up about 1.6%. For this clone: Its antigen is currently unknown.

After removal of 9 bases from V and 4 bases from J, the junction contained 7 bases not matched to a gene. This CDR3 has 14 amino acids. Germline CDR1 MNHNY, CDR2 SVGAGI (reference sequence). The chain combines TRBV6-6 with TRBJ2-1; the match to TRBD2 covers 9 bases. This TCR derives from an adult in good health. This specimen consisted of peripheral blood, obtained on day 0 of AZD1222 vaccination. The CDR3: CAREPSGAYNEQFF. The CDR3 region has the DNA TGTGCCAGAGAGCCTAGCGGGGCTTACAATGAGCAGTTCTTC.